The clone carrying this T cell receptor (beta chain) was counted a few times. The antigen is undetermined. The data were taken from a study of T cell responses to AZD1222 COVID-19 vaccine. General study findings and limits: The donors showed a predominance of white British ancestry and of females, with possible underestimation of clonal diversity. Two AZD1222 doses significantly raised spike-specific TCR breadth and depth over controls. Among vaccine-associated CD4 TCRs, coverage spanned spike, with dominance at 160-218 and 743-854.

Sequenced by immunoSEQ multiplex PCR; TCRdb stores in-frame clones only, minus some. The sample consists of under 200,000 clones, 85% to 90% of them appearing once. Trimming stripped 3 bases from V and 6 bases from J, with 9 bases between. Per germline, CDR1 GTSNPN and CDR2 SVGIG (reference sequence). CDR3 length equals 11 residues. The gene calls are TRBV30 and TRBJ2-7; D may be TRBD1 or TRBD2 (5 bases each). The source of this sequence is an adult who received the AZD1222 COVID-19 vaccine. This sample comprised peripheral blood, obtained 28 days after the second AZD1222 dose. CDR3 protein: CAWRLGAEQYF. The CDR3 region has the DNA TGTGCCTGGAGGCTCGGGGCCGAGCAGTACTTC.